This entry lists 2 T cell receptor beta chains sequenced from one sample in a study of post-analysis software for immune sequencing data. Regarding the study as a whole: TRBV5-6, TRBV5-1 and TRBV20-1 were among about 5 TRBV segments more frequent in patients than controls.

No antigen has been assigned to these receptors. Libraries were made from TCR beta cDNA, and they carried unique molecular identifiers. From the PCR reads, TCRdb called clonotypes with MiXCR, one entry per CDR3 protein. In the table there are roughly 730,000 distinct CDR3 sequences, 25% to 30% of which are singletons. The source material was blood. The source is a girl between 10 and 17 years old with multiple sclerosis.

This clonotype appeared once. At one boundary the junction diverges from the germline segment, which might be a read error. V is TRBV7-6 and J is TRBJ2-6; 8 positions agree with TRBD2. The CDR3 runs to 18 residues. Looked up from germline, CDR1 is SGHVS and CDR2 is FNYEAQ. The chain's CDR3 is CASSSPGLEDSGANVLTF. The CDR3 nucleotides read TGCGCCAGCAGCTCACCGGGACTAGAAGACTCTGGGGCCAACGTCCTGACTTTC.

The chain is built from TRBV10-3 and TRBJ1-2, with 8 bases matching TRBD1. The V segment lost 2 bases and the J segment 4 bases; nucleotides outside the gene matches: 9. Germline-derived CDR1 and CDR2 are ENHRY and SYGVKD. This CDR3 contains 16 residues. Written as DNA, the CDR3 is TGTGCCATCAGTGAGGGGACGAGGACAGGGATCTATGGCTACACCTTC. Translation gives CAISEGTRTGIYGYTF.